This T cell receptor (beta chain) was retrieved from a study of cytomegalovirus exposure and HLA in healthy donors. Findings of the study overall: Across all donors, roughly uniform sequencing depth was an assumption of the presence/absence analyses. A missense DCLRE1C variant was associated with V- and J-gene trimming of TCR beta chains in a later analysis, and an independent cohort replicated the association.

This clone showed up just once. Its antigen is currently unknown. PCR was performed using 60 Vbeta and 13 Jbeta primers. Profiling relied on immunoSEQ multiplex PCR, and the TCRdb table lists in-frame clones only, not all of them. The repertoire holds 75,000 or so clones, with about 72% as singletons. This receptor was obtained from a man aged 35 to 55 in good health and CMV-seropositive. Input material: PBMCs.

CDR3 amino acids: CASSLGDRGSSNEKLFF. The CDR3 DNA is TGCGCCAGCAGCTTGGGGGACAGGGGCTCTAGTAATGAAAAACTGTTTTTT. The J gene is TRBJ1-4, the V gene TRBV5-1; 10 bases are a match to TRBD1. V lost 0 bases, J lost 4 bases, and 6 bases stayed unmatched. The germline gives CDR1 SGHRS, CDR2 YFSETQ. This CDR3 spans 17 amino acids.